This TCR beta chain was identified in a study of blood T cell repertoires in COVID-19. At the level of the study: Acute and convalescent COVID-19 samples came from the United States, Italy and Spain. T cells, B-cell-depleted T cells, or PBMCs supplied cDNA or gDNA.

How the authors handled the data: Reference gene primer amplification gave estimated nucleated cell counts. Clones were sequenced by immunoSEQ multiplex PCR, and TCRdb holds only the in-frame ones, with some missing. V, J and clone size are those of that table, while D and trimming were read from the DNA. The sample holds 130,000 or so clones; more than 75% are singletons and the top ten take 15% to 20%. The CDR3 contains 15 residues. The germline gives CDR1 SGHTA, CDR2 FQGNSA. Trimming removed 5 bases at V and 4 bases at J, with 17 bases between. Sequencing was done on a sample of peripheral blood. The source of this sequence is a woman in her 50s who had recovered from COVID-19. The chain recombines TRBV7-2 with TRBJ1-2; D might be TRBD1 (6 bases). CDR3 residues: CASSPSQRGSYGYTF. The CDR3 DNA reads as TGTGCCAGCAGCCCCTCCCAAAGGGGGTCCTATGGCTACACCTTC.